Each of the 23 T cell receptor beta chains below was sequenced from the same sample in a study of cytomegalovirus exposure and HLA in healthy donors. PCR was performed using 60 Vbeta and 13 Jbeta primers. Sequenced by immunoSEQ multiplex PCR; TCRdb stores in-frame clones only, minus some. The table shows around 150,000 clones, with around 79% occurring only once. Sequenced sample: PBMCs. Receptor source: a middle-aged man in good health and CMV-seronegative.

V is TRBV6-6 and J is TRBJ2-2; no clear D. Germline V gene lookup returns CDR1 MNHNY and CDR2 SVGAGI (reference sequence). This CDR3 comprises 16 residues. Trimming cost V 2 bases and J 4 bases, with 14 bases left between them. In nucleotides, the CDR3 is TGTGCCAGCAGTTACCGTGGCAGGAAAGTCACCGGGGAGCTGTTTTTT. It specifies CASSYRGRKVTGELFF.

This sequence joins TRBV4-2 and TRBJ1-1, with 7 bases lining up with TRBD1. The CDR3 sequence is 13 residues long. Germline values: CDR1 LGHNA, CDR2 YNFKEQ. The junction had 8 bases not matched to a gene; V was cut back by 6 bases and J by 7 bases. The CDR3 loop is CASRRARTGEAFF. CDR3 bases: TGTGCCAGCAGGAGAGCACGGACAGGTGAAGCTTTCTTT.

The chain links TRBV9 to TRBJ2-3; no firm D call. The CDR3 extends over 13 amino acids. Trimming removed 0 bases from V and 2 bases from J, with 4 bases in between. Germline V gives CDR1 SGDLS, CDR2 YYNGEE. This chain's CDR3 is CASSVDYTDTQYF. The CDR3 DNA follows: TGTGCCAGCAGCGTAGATTACACAGATACGCAGTATTTT.

This clone has just a few counts. Here the CDR3 DNA reads TGTGCCAGCAGCTTTAAGGGGTCTGCGACTGAAGCTTTCTTT. Encoded protein: CASSFKGSATEAFF. The rearrangement uses TRBV7-9 and TRBJ1-1, with D possibly being TRBD1 (5 bases). The CDR3 is 14 residues long. Germline V gene data show CDR1 as SEHNR and CDR2 as FQNEAQ (reference sequence). Trimming removed 3 bases from V and 5 bases from J, with 13 bases in between.

Regarding this clone: The junction does not match germline at one end; this may be a read error. V and J are TRBV29-1 and TRBJ1-2, with D tentatively TRBD1 (5 bases). CDR1 SQVTM and CDR2 ANQGSEA come from the germline V gene. This CDR3 comprises 12 residues. CDR3 coding DNA: TGCAGCGTCGAAGATACCGGGACTCCAGACACCTTC. The encoded protein is CSVEDTGTPDTF.

This clone has more than one count but fewer than ten. The chain joins TRBV27 to TRBJ2-2; 7 bases align to TRBD2. CDR1 is MNHEY and CDR2 is SMNVEV in the germline V gene (reference sequence). The CDR3 totals 15 residues. V was pared by 1 base and J by 1 base, with 0 bases of the junction left unmatched. Here the CDR3 DNA reads TGTGCCAGCAGTTTATGGGGGGGGAACACCGGGGAGCTGTTTTTT. As protein: CASSLWGGNTGELFF.

The CDR3 region is CAWGDRRSEQYF. The CDR3 nucleotides are TGTGCCTGGGGGGACAGGAGGAGCGAGCAGTACTTC. The chain joins TRBV30 to TRBJ2-7; 8 bases agree with TRBD1. Per the germline V gene, CDR1 is GTSNPN and CDR2 is SVGIG (reference sequence). The CDR3 loop spans 12 amino acids. The V gene end was trimmed by 5 bases and the J gene end by 6 bases; junction bases not matched to a gene: 6.

The chain couples TRBV11-3 to TRBJ2-5, with 8 bases aligning to TRBD1. V shed 5 bases and J 5 bases; nucleotides not matched to a gene: 4. Germline V CDR1 and CDR2: SGHNT, YENEEA. There are 13 residues in the CDR3. The DNA for the CDR3 is TGTGCCAGCAGCACCACAGGGGGGGAGACCCAGTACTTC. Translated: CASSTTGGETQYF.

The genes are TRBV6-1 and TRBJ1-1; 9 bases are a match to TRBD1. CDR1 and CDR2 from the germline V gene are MNHNS and SASEGT. The CDR3 length is 15 residues. V trimming: 3 bases; J trimming: 12 bases; junction bases outside the gene matches: 14. The CDR3 region has the DNA TGTGCCAGCAGTGATCCACAGGGGGCGAATAGGAGGACTTTCTTT. Its translation is CASSDPQGANRRTFF.

This chain links TRBV29-1 with TRBJ2-7, with D perhaps TRBD1 (5 bases). Germline V lookup: CDR1 SQVTM, CDR2 ANQGSEA. Trimming removed 7 bases from V and 6 bases from J, with 13 bases in between. This CDR3 is 11 amino acids long. The CDR3 reads CSGRVQGEQYF. CDR3 nucleotides: TGCAGCGGCAGGGTCCAGGGCGAGCAGTACTTC.

The rearrangement joins TRBV6-6 to TRBJ2-2; TRBD1 might be the D (5 bases). Germline values: CDR1 MNHNY, CDR2 SVGAGI (reference sequence). V shed 6 bases and J shed 6 bases, with 14 bases lying between them. CDR3 length equals 14 residues. The CDR3 coding sequence is TGTGCCAGCAGCTCAGGGATAGGAGCCGGGGAGCTGTTTTTT. Protein sequence: CASSSGIGAGELFF.

The rearrangement links TRBV14 to TRBJ2-2; TRBD2 agrees at 9 bases. CDR1 is SGHDN and CDR2 is FVKESK in the germline V gene. This CDR3 has 15 residues. The trim removed 3 bases at V and 7 bases at J, leaving 6 bases unmatched. Here the CDR3 reads CASSQGLAGGGELFF. The CDR3, as DNA: TGTGCCAGCAGCCAGGGACTAGCTGGCGGCGGGGAGCTGTTTTTT.

The rearrangement joins TRBV6-5 to TRBJ2-1; D gene uncertain. V lost 0 bases to trimming and J lost 10 bases, with 19 bases between them. CDR3 length: 16 amino acids. CDR1 and CDR2 (germline): MNHEY, SVGAGI. The CDR3 reads CASSYSSIDGLYEQFF. CDR3 DNA sequence: TGTGCCAGCAGTTACTCGTCGATTGATGGGCTCTACGAGCAGTTCTTC.

The chain joins TRBV2 to TRBJ2-5; TRBD1 might be the D (6 bases). Germline V gene lookup returns CDR1 SNHLY and CDR2 FYNNEI. Trimming took off 5 bases at V and 3 bases at J, with 7 bases between the two ends. This CDR3 is built from 12 residues. The CDR3 DNA follows: TGTGCCAGCAGTTCAGGGGAAGAGACCCAGTACTTC. The encoded protein is CASSSGEETQYF. Full variable domain (rest looked up from reference TRBV2 and TRBJ2-5): EPEVTQTPSHQVTQMGQEVILRCVPISNHLYFYWYRQILGQKVEFLVSFYNNEISEKSEIFDDQFSVERPDGSNFTLKIRSTKLEDSAMYFCASSSGEETQYFGPGTRLLVL.

CDR3 amino acids: CASSPVPHLRAGGDYEQYF. The CDR3 DNA reads TGCGCCAGCAGCCCAGTTCCCCACCTTAGGGCGGGGGGGGACTACGAGCAGTACTTC. V is TRBV4-1 and J is TRBJ2-7; 9 bases fit TRBD2. V trimming: 4 bases; J trimming: 3 bases; junction bases outside the gene matches: 19. The CDR3 contains 19 residues. Germline V lookup: CDR1 MGHRA, CDR2 YSYEKL.

The chain is built from TRBV27 and TRBJ2-3, with 8 bases aligning to TRBD2. There are 16 residues in the CDR3. The V and J ends lost 4 bases and 4 bases, in that order; junction bases with no gene match: 10. Looked up from germline, CDR1 is MNHEY and CDR2 is SMNVEV (reference sequence). The chain's CDR3 is CASSWARGGAADTQYF. CDR3 in DNA: TGTGCCAGCAGTTGGGCCCGGGGGGGCGCCGCAGATACGCAGTATTTT.

This clone was counted between two and nine times. The chain uses TRBV6-5 and TRBJ2-1; 7 bases match TRBD1. This CDR3 contains 15 residues. In germline, CDR1 is MNHEY, CDR2 SVGAGI. V trimming: 4 bases; J trimming: 8 bases; junction bases outside the gene matches: 11. CDR3: CASSSPSGTDDEQFF. CDR3 in DNA: TGTGCCAGCAGTTCGCCTTCCGGGACAGACGATGAGCAGTTCTTC.

The V and J genes are TRBV15 and TRBJ1-1, with a possible D match to TRBD1 (6 bases). Trimming took off 3 bases at V and 1 base at J, with 12 bases between the two ends. Germline V gives CDR1 LNHNV, CDR2 YYDKDF (reference sequence). There are 15 residues in the CDR3. The CDR3 nucleotides read TGTGCCACCAGCAGGGACGGGACACAGAACACTGAAGCTTTCTTT. It specifies CATSRDGTQNTEAFF.

The V and J genes are TRBV30 and TRBJ2-7; TRBD2 matches at 10 bases. This CDR3 spans 12 amino acids. The V segment lost 4 bases and the J segment 4 bases; nucleotides outside the gene matches: 1. Germline lookup yields CDR1 GTSNPN and CDR2 SVGIG (reference sequence). The CDR3 DNA reads TGTGCCTGGAAACTAGCGGGGTACGAGCAGTACTTC. This sequence encodes CAWKLAGYEQYF. Full variable domain (outside the CDR3, taken from reference TRBV30 and TRBJ2-7): SQTIHQWPATLVQPVGSPLSLECTVEGTSNPNLYWYRQAAGRGLQLLFYSVGIGQISSEVPQNLSASRPQDRQFILSSKKLLLSDSGFYLCAWKLAGYEQYFGPGTRLTVT.

The CDR3 loop is CASSFLTVLKETQYF. The CDR3 region has the DNA TGTGCCAGCAGTTTCCTGACAGTCCTAAAAGAGACCCAGTACTTC. This chain connects TRBV28 to TRBJ2-5, with D possibly being TRBD1 (5 bases). The CDR3 contains 15 residues. Trimming took off 3 bases at V and 3 bases at J, with 14 bases between the two ends. Germline loops: CDR1 MDHEN, CDR2 SYDVKM.

The gene calls are TRBV5-6 and TRBJ1-5; D gene ambiguous. V was shortened by 4 bases and J by 6 bases, with 11 bases between the two germline ends. The CDR3 contains 13 residues. The germline CDR1 and CDR2 sequences are SGHDT and YYEEEE. The CDR3 region is CASSLNRGQPQHF. The DNA for the CDR3 is TGTGCCAGCAGCCTGAATCGGGGTCAGCCCCAGCATTTT.

V is TRBV2 and J is TRBJ2-7, with 7 bases identical to TRBD2. The CDR3 runs 15 residues. CDR1 SNHLY and CDR2 FYNNEI come from the germline V gene. Trimming removed 1 base from V and 5 bases from J; junction bases left unmatched: 8. CDR3 loop: CASSEVQGRVDEQYF. CDR3 bases: TGTGCCAGCAGTGAAGTACAAGGGAGGGTGGACGAGCAGTACTTC. Based on the CDR3 plus reference TRBV2 and TRBJ2-7, the full variable domain is EPEVTQTPSHQVTQMGQEVILRCVPISNHLYFYWYRQILGQKVEFLVSFYNNEISEKSEIFDDQFSVERPDGSNFTLKIRSTKLEDSAMYFCASSEVQGRVDEQYFGPGTRLTVT.

The rearrangement joins TRBV10-2 to TRBJ1-2, with D maybe TRBD1 (6 bases). V lost 3 bases, J lost 7 bases, and 12 bases lay in between. Germline assignment: CDR1 WSHSY and CDR2 SAAADI. The CDR3 has 13 residues. The CDR3 sequence is CASSEGGWRGYTF. CDR3 nucleotide sequence: TGCGCCAGCAGTGAAGGGGGATGGCGTGGCTACACCTTC.